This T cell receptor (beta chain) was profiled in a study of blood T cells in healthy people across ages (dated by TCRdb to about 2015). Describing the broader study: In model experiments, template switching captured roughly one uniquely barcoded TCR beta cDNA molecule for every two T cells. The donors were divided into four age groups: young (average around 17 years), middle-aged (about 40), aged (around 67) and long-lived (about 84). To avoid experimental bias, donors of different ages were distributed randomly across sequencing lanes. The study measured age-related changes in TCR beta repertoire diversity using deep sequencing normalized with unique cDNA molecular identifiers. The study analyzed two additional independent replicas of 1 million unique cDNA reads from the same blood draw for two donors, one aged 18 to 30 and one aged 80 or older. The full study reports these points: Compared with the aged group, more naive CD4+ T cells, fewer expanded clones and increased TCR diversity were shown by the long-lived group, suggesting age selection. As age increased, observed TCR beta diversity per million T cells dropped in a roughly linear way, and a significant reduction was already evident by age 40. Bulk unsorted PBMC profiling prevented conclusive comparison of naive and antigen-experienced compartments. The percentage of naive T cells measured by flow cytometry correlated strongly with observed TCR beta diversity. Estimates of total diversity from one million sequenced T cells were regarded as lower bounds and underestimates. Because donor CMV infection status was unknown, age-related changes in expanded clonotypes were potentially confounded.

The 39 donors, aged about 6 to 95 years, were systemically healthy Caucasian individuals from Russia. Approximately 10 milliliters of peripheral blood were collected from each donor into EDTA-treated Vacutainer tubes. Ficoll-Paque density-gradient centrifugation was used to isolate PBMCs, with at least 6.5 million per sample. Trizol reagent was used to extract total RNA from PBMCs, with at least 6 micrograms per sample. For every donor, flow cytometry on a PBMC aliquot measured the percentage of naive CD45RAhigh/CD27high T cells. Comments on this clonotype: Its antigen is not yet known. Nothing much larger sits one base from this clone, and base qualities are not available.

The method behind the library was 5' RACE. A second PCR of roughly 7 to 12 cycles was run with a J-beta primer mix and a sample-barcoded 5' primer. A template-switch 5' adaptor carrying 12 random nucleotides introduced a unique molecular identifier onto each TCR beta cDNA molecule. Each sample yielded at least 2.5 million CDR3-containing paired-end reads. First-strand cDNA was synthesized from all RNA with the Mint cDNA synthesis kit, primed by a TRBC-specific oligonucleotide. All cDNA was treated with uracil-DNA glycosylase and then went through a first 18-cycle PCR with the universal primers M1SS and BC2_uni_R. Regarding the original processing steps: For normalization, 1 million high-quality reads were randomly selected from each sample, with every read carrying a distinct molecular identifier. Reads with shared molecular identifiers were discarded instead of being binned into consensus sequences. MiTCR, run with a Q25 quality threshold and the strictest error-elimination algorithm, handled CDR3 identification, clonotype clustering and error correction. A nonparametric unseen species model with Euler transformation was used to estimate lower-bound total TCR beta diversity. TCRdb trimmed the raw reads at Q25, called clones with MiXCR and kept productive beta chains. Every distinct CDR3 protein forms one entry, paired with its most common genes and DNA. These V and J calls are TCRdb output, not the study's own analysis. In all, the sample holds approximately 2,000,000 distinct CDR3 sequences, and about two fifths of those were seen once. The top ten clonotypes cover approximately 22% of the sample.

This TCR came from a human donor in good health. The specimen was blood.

The encoded CDR3 is CASSEWDTNQPQHF. The bases read TGTGCCAGCAGTGAATGGGACACCAATCAGCCCCAGCATTTT. The chain uses TRBV2 and TRBJ1-5; tentative D gene TRBD1, with 6 bases matching. V and J lose 2 bases and 3 bases, and a span of 8 bases separates them. Reading from cysteine to phenylalanine, the CDR3 counts 14 amino acids. The read is trimmed to its CDR3 DNA, 42 bases read in frame from base 1. Looking up the germline V gene yields CDR1 SNHLY and CDR2 FYNNEI.